This is a list of T cell receptor beta chains from one sample in a study of T cells in Graves' hyperthyroidism and ophthalmopathy. TCRdb reprocessed the multiplex PCR reads with MiXCR, giving one entry per CDR3 protein. This table has about 840,000 distinct CDR3 sequences, about two fifths appearing once. The sample was blood. All receptors come from a man aged 18-30 years with Graves' hyperthyroidism. Each CDR3 is given with its conserved first and last residue. The D gene is left open where the match is weak. The size entry is marked missing in some rows and otherwise reads once, few, many or a size class.

CDR3 DNA: TGCAGTGCTGAGGGGAGAGTGAACACCGGGGAGCTGTTTTTT
CDR3 protein: CSAEGRVNTGELFF
V gene: TRBV20-1
D gene: .
J gene: TRBJ2-2
clone size: .

CDR3 DNA: TGTGCCAGCAGTGGCATGGGACAGAACTATGGCTACACCTTC
CDR3 protein: CASSGMGQNYGYTF
V gene: TRBV9
D gene: TRBD1
J gene: TRBJ1-2
clone size: many

CDR3 DNA: TGCAGTGCTCTCATACGTGGGGGCGGGGAGACCCAGTACTTC
CDR3 protein: CSALIRGGGETQYF
V gene: TRBV20-1
D gene: .
J gene: TRBJ2-5
clone size: few

CDR3 DNA: TGTGCCACCAGCAGGGACAGGGGAACGAATGAAGCTTTCTTT
CDR3 protein: CATSRDRGTNEAFF
V gene: TRBV15
D gene: TRBD1
J gene: TRBJ1-1
clone size: .

CDR3 DNA: TGTGCCAGTAGTATAGATGATGGCGGGTCCTACGAGCAGTACTTC
CDR3 protein: CASSIDDGGSYEQYF
V gene: TRBV19
D gene: .
J gene: TRBJ2-7
clone size: few

CDR3 DNA: TGTGCCATCAGTGAAGGGAGGGACGGCTACACCTTC
CDR3 protein: CAISEGRDGYTF
V gene: TRBV10-3
D gene: .
J gene: TRBJ1-2
clone size: .

CDR3 DNA: TGTGCCAGCAGTGAAGAAGGGGGACCTGAAGCTTTCTTT
CDR3 protein: CASSEEGGPEAFF
V gene: TRBV2
D gene: .
J gene: TRBJ1-1
clone size: .

CDR3 DNA: TGTGCCAGCAGCTTAGCGATACGGGGGTCAAGTGGAAACACCATATATTTT
CDR3 protein: CASSLAIRGSSGNTIYF
V gene: TRBV7-8
D gene: .
J gene: TRBJ1-3
clone size: many

CDR3 DNA: TGCAGTGCTAGAGATTCTTTTGAAGCTTTCTTT
CDR3 protein: CSARDSFEAFF
V gene: TRBV20-1
D gene: .
J gene: TRBJ1-1
clone size: few

CDR3 DNA: TGTGCCAGCAGCTATACCGGGGCCTATTCACCCCTCCACTTT
CDR3 protein: CASSYTGAYSPLHF
V gene: TRBV7-8
D gene: .
J gene: TRBJ1-6
clone size: few

CDR3 DNA: TGTGCCAGCACTCCAACGGACGGCAGTCGGGCCCAGTACTTC
CDR3 protein: CASTPTDGSRAQYF
V gene: TRBV6-5
D gene: .
J gene: TRBJ2-5
clone size: .

CDR3 DNA: TGCAGTGCTAGAGTAATGGGCAGGGGCGTGGGGGAAAAACTGTTTTTT
CDR3 protein: CSARVMGRGVGEKLFF
V gene: TRBV20-1
D gene: .
J gene: TRBJ1-4
clone size: .

CDR3 DNA: TGCGCCAGCAGTGATCAGGTACAGGGTGGCGACGAGCAGTACTTC
CDR3 protein: CASSDQVQGGDEQYF
V gene: TRBV10-2
D gene: .
J gene: TRBJ2-7
clone size: .

CDR3 DNA: TGTGCCAACGGCCATTGGGTGGATGTCGACCCTGAAGCTTTCTTT
CDR3 protein: CANGHWVDVDPEAFF
V gene: TRBV14
D gene: .
J gene: TRBJ1-1
clone size: few

CDR3 DNA: TGTGCCAGCAAAGTTTCTAACACCGGGGAGCTGTTTTTT
CDR3 protein: CASKVSNTGELFF
V gene: TRBV6-5
D gene: .
J gene: TRBJ2-2
clone size: few

CDR3 DNA: TGCAGTGCTAGAGAAGAGGGTTCGTATCCCTACGAGCAGTACTTC
CDR3 protein: CSAREEGSYPYEQYF
V gene: TRBV20-1
D gene: .
J gene: TRBJ2-7
clone size: few

CDR3 DNA: TGTGCCAGCAGCCCGACGGAAGCCTACGAGCAGTACTTC
CDR3 protein: CASSPTEAYEQYF
V gene: TRBV14
D gene: .
J gene: TRBJ2-7
clone size: few

CDR3 DNA: TGTGCCAGCAGCTCGCTACAGGGGCCGAACACTGAAGCTTTCTTT
CDR3 protein: CASSSLQGPNTEAFF
V gene: TRBV7-9
D gene: TRBD1
J gene: TRBJ1-1
clone size: .

CDR3 DNA: TGTGCCAGCAGCTTACACGGCCTCAGGGGCGAGACCCAGTACTTC
CDR3 protein: CASSLHGLRGETQYF
V gene: TRBV7-6
D gene: .
J gene: TRBJ2-5
clone size: many

CDR3 DNA: TGTGCCAGCAGCTTCCTGACAGGGATGAACACTGAAGCTTTCTTT
CDR3 protein: CASSFLTGMNTEAFF
V gene: TRBV7-2
D gene: TRBD1
J gene: TRBJ1-1
clone size: .

CDR3 DNA: TGTGCCAGCCCTACCGCAGGGGTTCCCTCCTACGAGCAGTACTTC
CDR3 protein: CASPTAGVPSYEQYF
V gene: TRBV12-3/TRBV12-4
D gene: .
J gene: TRBJ2-7
clone size: .

CDR3 DNA: TGTGCCAGCACCCCTACCGGGAGCCGAGTTTACGAGCAGTACTTC
CDR3 protein: CASTPTGSRVYEQYF
V gene: TRBV7-9
D gene: .
J gene: TRBJ2-7
clone size: few

CDR3 DNA: TGCAGTGCTAGGGTAGGGGGCGCGTACGAGCAGTACTTC
CDR3 protein: CSARVGGAYEQYF
V gene: TRBV20-1
D gene: TRBD1
J gene: TRBJ2-7
clone size: few

CDR3 DNA: TGTGCCACAGTGGGGACAGGGGACTACGAGCAGTACTTC
CDR3 protein: CATVGTGDYEQYF
V gene: TRBV10-3
D gene: TRBD1
J gene: TRBJ2-7
clone size: .

CDR3 DNA: TGTGCCAGCAGTTTACCGGGACCCGAGCAGCGGCAGTACTTC
CDR3 protein: CASSLPGPEQRQYF
V gene: TRBV27
D gene: .
J gene: TRBJ2-7
clone size: few

CDR3 DNA: TGTGCCAGCAGCTTGGAGATGACCCAGCCCCAGCATTTT
CDR3 protein: CASSLEMTQPQHF
V gene: TRBV5-4
D gene: .
J gene: TRBJ1-5
clone size: .

CDR3 DNA: TGTGCCAGCAGCTCCACAGGGAACTCCGGGGAGCTGTTTTTT
CDR3 protein: CASSSTGNSGELFF
V gene: TRBV7-2
D gene: .
J gene: TRBJ2-2
clone size: .

CDR3 DNA: TGTGCCACCAGCAGAATGGTAGGGGCTAACTATGGCTACACCTTC
CDR3 protein: CATSRMVGANYGYTF
V gene: TRBV15
D gene: .
J gene: TRBJ1-2
clone size: .

CDR3 DNA: TGTGCCAGCAGCCTGGGACAGGGAGGTCAGCCCCAGCATTTT
CDR3 protein: CASSLGQGGQPQHF
V gene: TRBV5-1
D gene: TRBD1
J gene: TRBJ1-5
clone size: many

CDR3 DNA: TGTGCCAGCAGCTCGACAGTTAACTATGGCTACACCTTC
CDR3 protein: CASSSTVNYGYTF
V gene: TRBV7-2
D gene: .
J gene: TRBJ1-2
clone size: many

CDR3 DNA: TGTGCCAGCAGCCGCGCCACAGGGGGTAGCAATCAGCCCCAGCATTTT
CDR3 protein: CASSRATGGSNQPQHF
V gene: TRBV7-9
D gene: TRBD1
J gene: TRBJ1-5
clone size: .

CDR3 DNA: TGTGCCAGCAGTTACTTCCGGGAAGACACTGAAGCTTTCTTT
CDR3 protein: CASSYFREDTEAFF
V gene: TRBV6-5
D gene: .
J gene: TRBJ1-1
clone size: .

CDR3 DNA: TGTGCCAGCAGCCTCGGACAGGGGATGGGTAGCAATCAGCCCCAGCATTTT
CDR3 protein: CASSLGQGMGSNQPQHF
V gene: TRBV13
D gene: TRBD1
J gene: TRBJ1-5
clone size: .

CDR3 DNA: TGTGCCAGCAGCGTAGTTCCGTATGGCCCTGAGACCCAGTACTTC
CDR3 protein: CASSVVPYGPETQYF
V gene: TRBV7-2
D gene: .
J gene: TRBJ2-5
clone size: .

CDR3 DNA: TGCAGTGCTAGGACACAGGAGGGATTTAACACCGGGGAGCTGTTTTTT
CDR3 protein: CSARTQEGFNTGELFF
V gene: TRBV20-1
D gene: .
J gene: TRBJ2-2
clone size: once

CDR3 DNA: TGTGCCAGCAGCGCACCAGAGTTATCAACTAACTATGGCTACACCTTC
CDR3 protein: CASSAPELSTNYGYTF
V gene: TRBV9
D gene: .
J gene: TRBJ1-2
clone size: .

CDR3 DNA: TGTGCCAGCAGTTACTCGGGGACGGCAACCTACGAGCAGTACTTC
CDR3 protein: CASSYSGTATYEQYF
V gene: TRBV6-5
D gene: .
J gene: TRBJ2-7
clone size: .

CDR3 DNA: TGTGCCAGCAGTAACCGGGACAGGGGGGTCAATGAGCAGTTCTTC
CDR3 protein: CASSNRDRGVNEQFF
V gene: TRBV7-2
D gene: TRBD1
J gene: TRBJ2-1
clone size: .

CDR3 DNA: TGTGCCAGCAGCGCCTCCCGGGCTCGAAGTAATTCACCCCTCCACTTT
CDR3 protein: CASSASRARSNSPLHF
V gene: TRBV9
D gene: .
J gene: TRBJ1-6
clone size: many

CDR3 DNA: TGCAGTGCTAAGGTTGGAGGGAGGACCGGCGAGCAGTACTTC
CDR3 protein: CSAKVGGRTGEQYF
V gene: TRBV20-1
D gene: .
J gene: TRBJ2-7
clone size: .

CDR3 DNA: TGTGCCAGCAGGGTCCGGGGGGCCAACACTGAAGCTTTCTTT
CDR3 protein: CASRVRGANTEAFF
V gene: TRBV2
D gene: .
J gene: TRBJ1-1
clone size: many

CDR3 DNA: TGTGCCAGCAGGGCTGGGACAGGGAGAGCTAACTATGGCTACACCTTC
CDR3 protein: CASRAGTGRANYGYTF
V gene: TRBV6-5
D gene: TRBD1
J gene: TRBJ1-2
clone size: .